A single sample gave rise to the 29 T cell receptor beta chains below, sequenced in a study of blood T cell repertoires in COVID-19. The data were produced by immunoSEQ multiplex PCR, yet TCRdb's version contains in-frame clones alone and is incomplete. The table has a few hundred thousand clones, about 89% seen once. The sample taken for sequencing was peripheral blood. The source of these receptors is a woman between 25 and 40 years old with COVID-19, enrolled during active disease.

J is TRBJ2-3 and V is TRBV5-4; TRBD2 aligns across 7 bases. Germline V gene lookup returns CDR1 SGHNT and CDR2 YYREEE (reference sequence). The trim removed 9 bases at V and 1 base at J, leaving 5 bases unmatched. This CDR3 comprises 13 residues. The CDR3 nucleotides read TGTGCCACCAAGCGGGATGGCACAGATACGCAGTATTTT. Its protein is CATKRDGTDTQYF.

CDR3 nucleotides: TGTGCCAGCAGTACCGGACTGAGAAAAGCTTTCTTT. Encoded protein: CASSTGLRKAFF. The chain couples TRBV6-2 or TRBV6-3 to TRBJ1-1; D gene unclear. Germline CDR1 and CDR2: MNHEY and SVGEGT. The length of the CDR3 is 12 residues. Trimming took 5 bases from V and 9 from J, leaving 13 bases between them.

The chain uses TRBV7-3 and TRBJ2-1, with D tentatively TRBD2 (5 bases). Trimming shortened V by 5 bases and J by 1 base, and 12 bases separated the two germline ends. This CDR3 comprises 15 residues. The germline V gene has CDR1 SGHTA and CDR2 FQGTGA. The CDR3 DNA reads TGTGCCAGCAGCCTGGAGGCCTCGTCCTACAATGAGCAGTTCTTC. The encoded protein is CASSLEASSYNEQFF.

This clone occurred a few times. The chain couples TRBV4-3 to TRBJ2-5; a weak D match, TRBD1 (6 bases). Between the trimmed V and J ends, which lost 0 bases and 8 bases, there was a span of 19 bases. Per the germline V gene, CDR1 is LGHNA and CDR2 is YSLEER. The CDR3 contains 16 residues. CDR3 region: CASSQDDPGTPTTQYF. The CDR3 DNA is TGCGCCAGCAGCCAAGATGATCCCGGGACACCGACTACCCAGTACTTC.

CDR3 nucleotides: TGTGCCAGCTCACCCGTCGCCCCCGGGGAGCAGTACTTC. Amino acid sequence: CASSPVAPGEQYF. The chain combines TRBV18 with TRBJ2-7, with unresolved D. Trimming pared 3 bases from V and 7 bases from J, leaving 13 bases between. There are 13 residues in the CDR3. The germline gives CDR1 KGHSH, CDR2 LQKENI. The complete variable domain, with remaining parts taken from reference TRBV18 and TRBJ2-7, reads NAGVMQNPRHLVRRRGQEARLRCSPMKGHSHVYWYRQLPEEGLKFMVYLQKENIIDESGMPKERFSAEFPKEGPSILRIQQVVRGDSAAYFCASSPVAPGEQYFGPGTRLTVT.

The chain couples TRBV10-3 to TRBJ2-3; 14 bases fit TRBD2. CDR1 is ENHRY, CDR2 SYGVKD, per germline. Trimming removed 2 bases from V and 8 bases from J; junction bases left unmatched: 12. The CDR3 is 18 residues long. The CDR3 bases are TGTGCCATCAGTGAGGCAATGACCGGGACTAGCGGGAGAGGTACGCAGTATTTT. Protein sequence: CAISEAMTGTSGRGTQYF.

The rearrangement links TRBV5-1 to TRBJ2-1; D not certain. Germline V lookup: CDR1 SGHRS, CDR2 YFSETQ. Trimming took off 7 bases at V and 4 bases at J, with 12 bases between the two ends. The CDR3 length is 13 residues. The CDR3 loop is CASRAISYNEQFF. The CDR3 DNA follows: TGCGCCAGCCGCGCTATTAGTTACAATGAGCAGTTCTTC.

The table lists this clone with a count of one. V and J are TRBV6-5 and TRBJ2-5; TRBD1 aligns across 9 bases. CDR3 size: 14 residues. V dropped 2 bases and J dropped 3; count of bases not matched to a gene: 1. Germline V gene sequence: CDR1 MNHEY, CDR2 SVGAGI. CDR3 nucleotide sequence: TGTGCCAGCAGTTACGGGGACAGGGAAGAGACCCAGTACTTC. Translated, it gives CASSYGDREETQYF.

The table lists this clone with a few counts. The chain is built from TRBV2 and TRBJ2-3, with 8 bases matching TRBD1. CDR1 and CDR2 from the germline V gene are SNHLY and FYNNEI. The CDR3 runs 14 residues. The junction had 8 bases not matched to a gene; V was cut back by 3 bases and J by 9 bases. The chain's CDR3 is CASSERTGTTTQYF. The CDR3 region has the DNA TGTGCCAGCAGTGAGCGGACAGGGACCACGACGCAGTATTTT.

The chain joins TRBV27 to TRBJ2-1, with 8 bases identical to TRBD2. CDR3 size: 15 residues. The V gene end was trimmed by 2 bases and the J gene end by 0 bases; junction bases not matched to a gene: 0. Per the germline V gene, CDR1 is MNHEY and CDR2 is SMNVEV (reference sequence). The CDR3 DNA follows: TGTGCCAGCAGTTTAGCGGGAGGCTCCTACAATGAGCAGTTCTTC. This gives the protein CASSLAGGSYNEQFF.

This sequence joins TRBV6-2 or TRBV6-3 and TRBJ2-7; 8 bases align to TRBD2. The CDR3 length is 14 residues. The junction had 7 bases not matched to a gene; V was cut back by 6 bases and J by 3 bases. Per germline, CDR1 MNHEY and CDR2 SVGEGT. This CDR3 is CASSPQRELYEQYF. DNA for the CDR3: TGTGCCAGCAGCCCCCAGCGGGAGCTCTACGAGCAGTACTTC.

The sample holds a few counts of this clone. V usage is TRBV6-5 and J usage is TRBJ2-3; D is possibly TRBD2 (5 bases). Germline V gene data show CDR1 as MNHEY and CDR2 as SVGAGI. CDR3 length: 14 residues. V lost 3 bases and J 3 bases, leaving 10 bases between the germline ends. The CDR3 DNA follows: TGTGCCAGCAGTTATACCGGGGTTACAGATACGCAGTATTTT. It specifies CASSYTGVTDTQYF.

This clone appeared once. This chain uses TRBV28 with TRBJ2-1; 12 bases are a match to TRBD2. CDR1 is MDHEN, CDR2 SYDVKM, per germline. The CDR3 extends over 17 amino acids. J was trimmed by 8 bases and V by 2 bases; bases with no gene match: 10. The CDR3 region is CASSLMGLAGPVHEQFF. CDR3 nucleotides: TGTGCCAGCAGTTTAATGGGACTAGCGGGTCCGGTCCATGAGCAGTTCTTC.

V is TRBV30 and J is TRBJ2-3; no reliable D call. The V end was cut by 4 bases, the J end by 3 bases, with 11 bases between. This CDR3 has 13 amino acids. Germline CDR1 GTSNPN, CDR2 SVGIG (reference sequence). The DNA of the CDR3 is TGTGCCTGGAACGAAGCGTTTACAGATACGCAGTATTTT. Protein sequence: CAWNEAFTDTQYF.

A word on this clone: This specimen includes other DNA sequences encoding the same CDR3. The chain links TRBV4-1 to TRBJ2-1, with 8 nucleotides matching TRBD2. The CDR3 length is 16 residues. J was trimmed by 4 bases and V by 0 bases; bases with no gene match: 5. Per the germline V gene, CDR1 is MGHRA and CDR2 is YSYEKL. This CDR3 is CASSQEGTSGYNEQFF. As DNA, the CDR3 is TGCGCCAGCAGCCAAGAGGGAACTAGCGGATACAATGAGCAGTTCTTC.

This clone was detected only once. The chain joins TRBV27 to TRBJ1-5; tentative D call: TRBD1 (6 bases). The CDR3 length is 13 residues. With 3 bases removed from V and 7 bases from J, the gap between germline ends came to 10 bases. Germline assignment: CDR1 MNHEY and CDR2 SMNVEV (reference sequence). The CDR3 reads CASSFGGGQPQHF. For the CDR3, the DNA is TGTGCCAGCAGTTTTGGGGGGGGCCAGCCCCAGCATTTT.

The chain's CDR3 is CASSPSSSYEQYF. The CDR3 region has the DNA TGTGCCAGCAGTCCTTCTAGCTCCTACGAGCAGTACTTC. The J gene is TRBJ2-7, the V gene TRBV27; no clear D. The CDR3 extends over 13 amino acids. Germline CDR1 reads MNHEY; CDR2 reads SMNVEV (reference sequence). Trimming cost V 5 bases and J 0 bases, with 8 bases left between them.

V is TRBV19 and J is TRBJ1-5; D ambiguous. The length of the CDR3 is 15 residues. Germline CDR1 is LNHDA and CDR2 is SQIVND (reference sequence). Trimming stripped 1 base from V and 7 bases from J, with 14 bases between. The CDR3 loop is CASSIGAAGSQPQHF. CDR3 sequence (DNA): TGTGCCAGTAGTATAGGGGCGGCGGGATCCCAGCCCCAGCATTTT.

The V gene is TRBV10-2, the J gene TRBJ2-3, with 8 bases lining up with TRBD1. This CDR3 spans 14 amino acids. The junction had 7 bases not matched to a gene; V was cut back by 6 bases and J by 5 bases. Germline CDR1 WSHSY, CDR2 SAAADI. CDR3 DNA: TGCGCCAGCAGACAGGGGGACGGAGAAGATACGCAGTATTTT. Amino acids: CASRQGDGEDTQYF.

The rearrangement links TRBV5-4 to TRBJ1-5; no firm D call. Trimming took off 0 bases at V and 5 bases at J, with 6 bases between the two ends. Germline CDR1 is SGHNT and CDR2 is YYREEE (reference sequence). The CDR3 has 13 amino acids. In DNA form, the CDR3 reads TGTGCCAGCAGCTTGGACAGAGATCAGCCCCAGCATTTT. It is translated as CASSLDRDQPQHF.

This clone was detected once. The genes are TRBV18 and TRBJ2-5; D is uncertain. V shed 0 bases and J shed 0 bases, with 5 bases lying between them. Per the germline V gene, CDR1 is KGHSH and CDR2 is LQKENI. The CDR3 runs 14 residues. CDR3 in DNA: TGTGCCAGCTCACCACCGGCCTACCAAGAGACCCAGTACTTC. It encodes CASSPPAYQETQYF.

This chain links TRBV28 with TRBJ2-2; the match to TRBD1 covers 7 bases. The CDR3 covers 17 residues. J was trimmed by 1 base and V by 6 bases; bases with no gene match: 11. The germline gives CDR1 MDHEN, CDR2 SYDVKM. CDR3: CASRPPRQGMNTGELFF. CDR3 nucleotides: TGTGCCAGCAGGCCTCCCAGACAGGGAATGAACACCGGGGAGCTGTTTTTT.

The gene calls are TRBV6-4 and TRBJ2-1; 7 bases line up with TRBD1. There are 16 residues in the CDR3. Germline assignment: CDR1 MRHNA and CDR2 SNTAGT. The trim removed 5 bases at V and 3 bases at J, leaving 10 bases unmatched. CDR3 in DNA: TGTGCCAGCAGTCCCTATGAAGGGGGCGGCTACAATGAGCAGTTCTTC. Residues: CASSPYEGGGYNEQFF.

The rearrangement links TRBV9 to TRBJ1-1; D possibly corresponds to TRBD1 (5 bases). This CDR3 region has 12 residues. CDR1 is SGDLS, CDR2 YYNGEE, per germline. Trimming left V 8 bases short and J 8 bases short, with 16 bases between. CDR3 sequence reads: CASSRFGGEAFF. CDR3 coding DNA: TGTGCCAGTAGTCGGTTCGGGGGAGAAGCTTTCTTT.

J is TRBJ2-2 and V is TRBV5-1; perhaps TRBD2 as D (6 bases). This CDR3 has 16 amino acids. The germline V gene has CDR1 SGHRS and CDR2 YFSETQ. Trimming left V 2 bases short and J 2 bases short, with 13 bases between. This CDR3 is CASSLYRTTNTGELFF. The CDR3 nucleotides are TGCGCCAGCAGCTTATACAGGACTACTAACACCGGGGAGCTGTTTTTT.

This clone is a singleton in its sample. A junction boundary mismatches the germline segment, possibly from a read error. V is TRBV4-1 and J is TRBJ2-7, with TRBD2 identical over 9 bases. The germline V gene has CDR1 MGHRA and CDR2 YSYEKL. The CDR3 loop spans 15 amino acids. The CDR3 sequence: CASSQDILAGREQYF. The CDR3 DNA reads TGCGCCAGCAGCCAAGATATACTAGCGGGTCGGGAGCAATACTTC.

The J gene is TRBJ2-2, the V gene TRBV7-2, with D hard to call. Deletions cut 4 bases from V and 6 bases from J, with 9 bases between. Germline V lookup: CDR1 SGHTA, CDR2 FQGNSA. The CDR3 is made up of 13 amino acids. CDR3 DNA sequence: TGTGCCAGCAGCTCCTCTGGGCCCGGGGAGCTGTTTTTT. Translation: CASSSSGPGELFF.

The V call is TRBV4-3, the J call TRBJ2-3; 7 positions match TRBD2. Per the germline V gene, CDR1 is LGHNA and CDR2 is YSLEER. CDR3 length: 18 residues. With V trimmed by 0 bases and J by 5 bases, 14 bases remained unmatched. This chain's CDR3 is CASSQDRWERGGEDTQYF. CDR3 in DNA: TGCGCCAGCAGCCAAGATAGGTGGGAGCGGGGAGGGGAAGATACGCAGTATTTT.

The chain links TRBV7-9 to TRBJ2-4, with 9 bases matching TRBD1. V was clipped by 5 bases and J by 5 bases; unmatched bases: 10. There are 16 residues in the CDR3. Germline lookup yields CDR1 SEHNR and CDR2 FQNEAQ (reference sequence). The DNA for the CDR3 is TGTGCCAGCAGCGTAAACAGGGGGCGCTTTGAAAACATTCAGTACTTC. Translating it yields CASSVNRGRFENIQYF. Based on the CDR3 plus reference TRBV7-9 and TRBJ2-4, the full variable domain is DTGVSQNPRHKITKRGQNVTFRCDPISEHNRLYWYRQTLGQGPEFLTYFQNEAQLEKSRLLSDRFSAERPKGSFSTLEIQRTEQGDSAMYLCASSVNRGRFENIQYFGAGTRLSVL.